The 22 T cell receptor beta chains given below trace back to one sample, sequenced in a study of OX40 agonist ivuxolimab in advanced cancers. Profiling relied on immunoSEQ multiplex PCR, and the TCRdb table lists in-frame clones only, not all of them. This table holds approximately 70,000 clones, approximately 80% found once. Sequencing was performed on CD4+ or CD8+ T cells sorted from blood, taken in a trial of the OX40 agonist ivuxolimab. These receptors all stem from an adult with an advanced solid tumor such as melanoma, head and neck, liver or kidney cancer.

This clone showed up just once. The chain couples TRBV18 to TRBJ2-1, with 12 bases aligning to TRBD2. The CDR3 runs 14 residues. The junction had 7 bases not matched to a gene; V was cut back by 6 bases and J by 10 bases. CDR1 KGHSH and CDR2 LQKENI come from the germline V gene. This CDR3 is CASSTSGGTGEQFF. The CDR3 coding sequence is TGTGCCAGCTCGACTAGCGGGGGAACTGGCGAGCAGTTCTTC.

This chain connects TRBV5-1 to TRBJ2-5; 9 bases fit TRBD1. CDR3 length equals 16 residues. CDR1 and CDR2 (germline): SGHRS, YFSETQ. V shed 4 bases, J shed 3 bases, and the junction held 10 bases outside the gene matches. This CDR3 is CASSLGDREGKETQYF. The CDR3 coding sequence is TGCGCCAGCAGCCTTGGGGACAGGGAGGGGAAAGAGACCCAGTACTTC. Using reference TRBV5-1 and TRBJ2-5 for the parts outside the CDR3, the full variable domain is KAGVTQTPRYLIKTRGQQVTLSCSPISGHRSVSWYQQTPGQGLQFLFEYFSETQRNKGNFPGRFSGRQFSNSRSEMNVSTLELGDSALYLCASSLGDREGKETQYFGPGTRLLVL.

This clone was found a few times. The rearrangement joins TRBV9 to TRBJ1-4; D call uncertain. The CDR3 has 15 residues. V was cut by 0 bases and J by 0 bases, with 6 bases left in between. CDR1 and CDR2 from the germline V gene are SGDLS and YYNGEE. The CDR3 sequence is CASSVGVSTNEKLFF. CDR3 sequence (DNA): TGTGCCAGCAGCGTAGGGGTTTCAACTAATGAAAAACTGTTTTTT.

The chain couples TRBV6-5 to TRBJ2-5; D is perhaps TRBD1 (6 bases). The CDR3 is 15 amino acids. CDR1 MNHEY and CDR2 SVGAGI come from the germline V gene. V lost 5 bases and J lost 2, with 15 bases in between. CDR3 DNA: TGTGCCAGCAGTGGGACAAGAGGGATTCAAGAGACCCAGTACTTC. It translates to CASSGTRGIQETQYF.

There are a few counts of this clone. The J gene is TRBJ2-7, the V gene TRBV6-5; D is perhaps TRBD1 (6 bases). Germline CDR1 and CDR2: MNHEY and SVGAGI. The CDR3 sequence is 13 residues long. Trimming removed 6 bases from V and 6 bases from J, with 15 bases in between. The CDR3 DNA reads as TGTGCCAGCAGCCCACAGGGATCTCGCGAGCAGTACTTC. It yields the protein CASSPQGSREQYF.

The chain carries TRBV14 and TRBJ2-7, with D tentatively TRBD1 (6 bases). Germline V CDR1 and CDR2: SGHDN, FVKESK. The CDR3 length is 13 residues. With 1 base removed from V and 6 bases from J, the gap between germline ends came to 10 bases. CDR3 nucleotide sequence: TGTGCCAGCAGCCAAGGTACAGGGCGCGAGCAGTACTTC. As protein: CASSQGTGREQYF.

V gene TRBV2 combines with J gene TRBJ1-2; 7 nucleotides align to TRBD1. V lost 7 bases to trimming and J lost 0 bases; unmatched junction nucleotides: 5. The germline V gene encodes CDR1 SNHLY and CDR2 FYNNEI. The CDR3 sequence is 14 residues long. The CDR3 is CASKGDSSNYGYTF. CDR3 in DNA: TGTGCCAGCAAAGGGGACAGCTCTAACTATGGCTACACCTTC. The full variable domain, completed using reference TRBV2 and TRBJ1-2, is EPEVTQTPSHQVTQMGQEVILRCVPISNHLYFYWYRQILGQKVEFLVSFYNNEISEKSEIFDDQFSVERPDGSNFTLKIRSTKLEDSAMYFCASKGDSSNYGYTFGSGTRLTVV.

The chain employs TRBV28 and TRBJ1-6; tentatively, D is TRBD1 (5 bases). The CDR3 covers 15 residues. In germline, CDR1 is MDHEN, CDR2 SYDVKM. Between the trimmed V and J ends, which lost 2 bases and 7 bases, there was a span of 12 bases. The CDR3 bases are TGTGCCAGCAGTTTAGCATGGCAGGGAAATTCACCCCTCCACTTT. The encoded protein is CASSLAWQGNSPLHF.

The chain employs TRBV5-1 and TRBJ1-1; D is perhaps TRBD1 (6 bases). From germline, CDR1 is SGHRS and CDR2 YFSETQ. V was pared by 0 bases and J by 11 bases, with 14 bases between. The CDR3 runs 13 residues. CDR3 DNA sequence: TGCGCCAGCAGCTTGGCCTGGGGGCCAGGGGCTTTCTTT. Its protein is CASSLAWGPGAFF.

This clone turned up a few times. This chain links TRBV10-3 with TRBJ2-3; possible D gene TRBD2, 6 bases. This CDR3 spans 15 amino acids. The V end was cut by 4 bases, the J end by 0 bases, with 11 bases between. Germline assignment: CDR1 ENHRY and CDR2 SYGVKD. The CDR3 DNA follows: TGTGCCATCAGTGTACTAGCTCACAGCACAGATACGCAGTATTTT. Encoded protein: CAISVLAHSTDTQYF.

By its share, this clone is medium-sized. This chain uses TRBV6-1 with TRBJ1-2, with a weak D call TRBD1 (6 bases). This CDR3 contains 13 residues. Trimming pared 3 bases from V and 5 bases from J, leaving 10 bases between. CDR1 and CDR2 from the germline V gene are MNHNS and SASEGT. CDR3 DNA sequence: TGTGCCAGCAGTGAGGGGGCGGGGTATGGCTACACCTTC. As protein: CASSEGAGYGYTF.

The chain links TRBV9 to TRBJ1-6; D unresolved. Germline CDR1 and CDR2: SGDLS and YYNGEE. This CDR3 spans 12 amino acids. V lost 5 bases, J lost 5 bases, and 5 bases lay in between. The DNA of the CDR3 is TGTGCCAGCAGTAGGGATAATTCACCCCTCCACTTT. Its protein product is CASSRDNSPLHF.

This clone was seen only a few times. V is TRBV5-1 and J is TRBJ2-5, with D hard to call. The CDR3 totals 12 residues. Germline CDR1 SGHRS, CDR2 YFSETQ. V dropped 7 bases and J dropped 5 bases, with 12 bases sitting between them. This CDR3 is CASFEVGETQYF. DNA for the CDR3: TGCGCCAGCTTCGAGGTTGGGGAGACCCAGTACTTC.

The chain has TRBV19 and TRBJ2-2; D is possibly TRBD1 (6 bases). Germline V gives CDR1 LNHDA, CDR2 SQIVND (reference sequence). The germline V and J ends were trimmed by 5 bases and 4 bases, with 11 bases remaining between them. The CDR3 is 14 residues long. CDR3: CASSQGTFTGELFF. The CDR3 DNA is TGTGCCAGTAGTCAGGGGACCTTCACCGGGGAGCTGTTTTTT.

This clone was counted a single time. The CDR3 nucleotides read TGCGCCAGCAGCTTGGCCCCCGCCGGGACAGGGGGTCAAAATGAGCAGTTCTTC. Translation gives CASSLAPAGTGGQNEQFF. This chain connects TRBV5-1 to TRBJ2-1, with 11 positions matching TRBD1. Germline V gives CDR1 SGHRS, CDR2 YFSETQ. V lost 0 bases and J lost 7; bases outside the gene matches: 12. CDR3 length: 18 residues. The variable domain in full, with the rest retrieved from reference TRBV5-1 and TRBJ2-1, is KAGVTQTPRYLIKTRGQQVTLSCSPISGHRSVSWYQQTPGQGLQFLFEYFSETQRNKGNFPGRFSGRQFSNSRSEMNVSTLELGDSALYLCASSLAPAGTGGQNEQFFGPGTRLTVL.

This clone appeared a few times. The junction shows a germline mismatch at one end, possibly a read error. V gene TRBV7-2 combines with J gene TRBJ2-3; possible D gene TRBD2, 5 bases. The V gene's germline CDR1 is SGHTA and CDR2 FQGNSA. The CDR3 covers 14 residues. CDR3 in amino acids: CASSLGASTYTQYF. The CDR3 DNA reads as TGTGCCAGCAGCTTAGGTGCTAGCACATATACGCAGTATTTT.

This clone was picked up one time. The rearrangement joins TRBV19 to TRBJ2-5; 9 bases are shared with TRBD2. The J segment lost 6 bases and the V segment lost 3 bases, leaving 8 bases of the junction unmatched. This CDR3 is 15 amino acids long. The germline V gene has CDR1 LNHDA and CDR2 SQIVND (reference sequence). CDR3 sequence: CASSMMAGGEQTQYF. The CDR3 DNA sequence: TGTGCCAGTAGTATGATGGCGGGGGGGGAACAGACCCAGTACTTC.

The rearrangement uses TRBV7-2 and TRBJ1-1; tentative D call: TRBD1 (6 bases). CDR1 SGHTA and CDR2 FQGNSA come from the germline V gene. V lost 3 bases and J 4 bases, leaving 15 bases between the germline ends. The CDR3 is made up of 15 amino acids. The CDR3 region has the DNA TGTGCCAGCAGCTTGAATCCGGGGGGGCTCACTGAAGCTTTCTTT. Its translation is CASSLNPGGLTEAFF. Using reference TRBV7-2 and TRBJ1-1 for the parts outside the CDR3, the full variable domain is GAGVSQSPSNKVTEKGKDVELRCDPISGHTALYWYRQSLGQGLEFLIYFQGNSAPDKSGLPSDRFSAERTGGSVSTLTIQRTQQEDSAVYLCASSLNPGGLTEAFFGQGTRLTVV.

The chain uses TRBV6-5 and TRBJ1-1; the D is unclear. V was pared by 7 bases and J by 3 bases, with 9 bases between. This CDR3 spans 12 amino acids. Germline V CDR1 and CDR2: MNHEY, SVGAGI. The CDR3 spells CASTRADTEAFF. The CDR3 region has the DNA TGTGCCAGCACAAGGGCAGACACTGAAGCTTTCTTT.

The chain joins TRBV6-1 to TRBJ2-1; tentatively, D is TRBD2 (5 bases). CDR1 and CDR2 from the germline V gene are MNHNS and SASEGT. The CDR3 loop spans 12 amino acids. V lost 3 bases and J lost 7, with 7 bases in between. Here the CDR3 reads CASSDVANEQFF. CDR3 sequence (DNA): TGTGCCAGCAGTGATGTAGCGAATGAGCAGTTCTTC.

The chain joins TRBV9 to TRBJ2-5, with unresolved D. The CDR3 extends over 15 amino acids. Trimming shortened V by 0 bases and J by 5 bases, and 14 bases separated the two germline ends. Per germline, CDR1 SGDLS and CDR2 YYNGEE. The CDR3 is CASSVGDTRTETQYF. The CDR3 DNA is TGTGCCAGCAGCGTAGGAGATACCCGAACGGAGACCCAGTACTTC.

The CDR3 DNA sequence: TGTGCCAGCACCTCGGAAGGGAACGAGCAGTACTTC. It specifies CASTSEGNEQYF. The chain carries TRBV2 and TRBJ2-7; D is ambiguous. The germline CDR1 and CDR2 sequences are SNHLY and FYNNEI. The CDR3 totals 12 residues. Deletions cut 7 bases from V and 5 bases from J, with 12 bases between.